The entry that follows covers one T cell receptor (beta chain) sequence. No antigen is known for it. The data were obtained in a study of cytomegalovirus exposure and HLA in healthy donors. Study as a whole: Among roughly 180 million T cells, an earlier analysis found approximately 110 million unique TCR beta sequences. Broader study findings: Earlier findings revealed that most TCR beta V segments proved productive either about 87% or about 30% of the time.

The primer mix had 60 Vbeta and 13 Jbeta primers. Libraries were prepared by immunoSEQ multiplex PCR; TCRdb keeps only in-frame clonotypes and omits some of them. The sample lists about 160,000 clones; around 88% were seen once. The CDR3 runs 12 residues. The V gene's germline CDR1 is LNHDA and CDR2 SQIVND (reference sequence). V lost 6 bases, J lost 4 bases, and 10 bases lay in between. The sequenced sample consisted of PBMCs. The chain has TRBV19 and TRBJ2-7; D not resolved. The TCR originated in a woman aged 30 to 39 in good health and CMV-seronegative. This chain's CDR3 is CASSPGWYEQYF. The CDR3, as DNA: TGTGCCAGTAGCCCAGGATGGTACGAGCAGTACTTC.